The clone carrying this T cell receptor (beta chain) was counted only a few times. Its antigen is currently unknown. This specimen comes from a study of quantifying T cell responses using KT2 cells. About the study: Reverse transcription used primers in the TCR alpha and beta constant regions. The second PCR was a qPCR stopped at a predetermined fluorescence threshold. Study results and caveats: KT2 sequence counts showed saturation when very many KT2 cells were spiked in.

The cDNA 3' end received a ligated oligonucleotide with a UMI. First-round PCR used approximately 4 cycles and beta primers RC1.1 and RC1.2 covering TRBC1 and TRBC2. Separate processing of TCR alpha and beta chains began at the second PCR. TCRdb itself ran the UMI-ligation and nested PCR reads through MiXCR, one entry per CDR3 protein. The sample lists around 50,000 distinct CDR3 sequences; roughly 12% were seen once. This CDR3 contains 15 residues. The V segment lost 2 bases and the J segment 10 bases; nucleotides outside the gene matches: 9. Per germline, CDR1 SGHTA and CDR2 FQGNSA. The specimen was PBMCs spiked with cells of the T cell clone KT2. The clonotype was recovered from a human donor. The chain carries TRBV7-2 and TRBJ2-3, with 10 bases that match TRBD2. CDR3 in amino acids: CASSLSSSGRRAQYF. CDR3 coding DNA: TGTGCCAGCAGCTTATCGAGTAGCGGGAGGCGAGCGCAGTATTTT.